Following are 26 T cell receptor beta chains from one sample sequenced in a study of human T cells and chemical hapten exposure. TCRdb fed the RACE reads into MiXCR, producing one record per CDR3 protein. The sample carries over 100,000 distinct CDR3 sequences, roughly 9% recorded once. The sample's time point: healthy volunteer bleed at 2 weeks. The study extracted total RNA from unfractionated whole blood. Sequenced sample: whole blood. Every receptor here comes from a male donor in good health. Some clones in this sample may be carry-over from other donors' samples.

The chain is built from TRBV5-4 and TRBJ1-4; 9 bases are shared with TRBD1. V was pared by 2 bases and J by 7 bases, with 3 bases of the junction left unmatched. There are 14 residues in the CDR3. From germline, CDR1 is SGHNT and CDR2 YYREEE (reference sequence). CDR3 sequence (DNA): TGTGCCAGCAGCTTACAGGGGGCAACTGAAAAACTGTTTTTT. Translation: CASSLQGATEKLFF. Variable domain in full (rest from reference TRBV5-4 and TRBJ1-4): ETGVTQSPTHLIKTRGQQVTLRCSSQSGHNTVSWYQQALGQGPQFIFQYYREEENGRGNFPPRFSGLQFPNYSSELNVNALELDDSALYLCASSLQGATEKLFFGSGTQLSVL.

The gene calls are TRBV14 and TRBJ2-5; D could derive from TRBD1 or TRBD2 (5 bases each). This CDR3 contains 15 residues. Trimming took 1 base from V and 1 from J, leaving 10 bases between them. CDR1 and CDR2 (germline): SGHDN, FVKESK. The CDR3 nucleotides are TGTGCCAGCAGCCAAGGCCGGGGCCTCCAAGAGACCCAGTACTTC. This codes for CASSQGRGLQETQYF.

This chain uses TRBV4-3 with TRBJ2-1; either TRBD1 or TRBD2 may supply D (6 bases each). Germline CDR1 reads LGHNA; CDR2 reads YSLEER. V was cut by 4 bases and J by 4 bases, with 8 bases left in between. CDR3 length: 13 amino acids. The CDR3 reads CASSRGGYNEQFF. Written as DNA, the CDR3 is TGCGCCAGCAGCCGAGGGGGGTACAATGAGCAGTTCTTC.

In its sample, this clonotype was seen a few times. This chain joins TRBV12-3 or TRBV12-4 and TRBJ1-2; 7 nucleotides match TRBD1. The CDR3 loop spans 16 amino acids. The ends lost 2 bases at V and 1 base at J; junction bases unmatched: 7. CDR3 DNA: TGTGCCAGCAGTTTACAGGGGGGGCATCTTAACTATGGCTACACCTTC. It is translated as CASSLQGGHLNYGYTF.

This clonotype was recorded a few times. The chain combines TRBV27 with TRBJ1-5, with 7 nucleotides matching TRBD1. Germline V gives CDR1 MNHEY, CDR2 SMNVEV (reference sequence). The CDR3 has 13 residues. V gave up 3 bases and J gave up 6 bases; unmatched junction bases: 2. The CDR3 spells CASSFSGGQPQHF. The DNA of the CDR3 is TGTGCCAGCAGTTTTTCAGGGGGTCAGCCCCAGCATTTT.

A few counts support this clonotype. The rearrangement uses TRBV3-1 and TRBJ2-5, with D possibly TRBD1 on 6 matching bases. Deletions cut 4 bases from V and 5 bases from J, with 14 bases between. This CDR3 has 14 amino acids. CDR1 is LGHDT and CDR2 is YNNKEL in the germline V gene (reference sequence). CDR3 in amino acids: CASSRRQAQETQYF. The CDR3 DNA follows: TGTGCCAGCAGCCGTCGACAGGCCCAGGAGACCCAGTACTTC.

The V and J genes are TRBV6-5 and TRBJ2-5; 11 nucleotides match TRBD2. Per the germline V gene, CDR1 is MNHEY and CDR2 is SVGAGI. The CDR3 is 14 amino acids. With V trimmed by 3 bases and J by 4 bases, 1 base remained unmatched. For the CDR3, the DNA is TGTGCCAGCAGTTATCTAGCGGGGGGAGAGACCCAGTACTTC. Protein product: CASSYLAGGETQYF.

This clonotype has a handful of counts. This chain connects TRBV5-1 to TRBJ2-1; D perhaps matches TRBD2 (6 bases). V gave up 4 bases and J gave up 3 bases, with 17 bases separating them. The CDR3 spans 16 residues. Per the germline V gene, CDR1 is SGHRS and CDR2 is YFSETQ. For the CDR3, the DNA is TGCGCCAGCAGCGCTACCGGGACTCGGTTCTACAATGAGCAGTTCTTC. It specifies CASSATGTRFYNEQFF. Filled out from reference TRBV5-1 and TRBJ2-1, the complete variable domain reads KAGVTQTPRYLIKTRGQQVTLSCSPISGHRSVSWYQQTPGQGLQFLFEYFSETQRNKGNFPGRFSGRQFSNSRSEMNVSTLELGDSALYLCASSATGTRFYNEQFFGPGTRLTVL.

The sample holds a few counts of this clonotype. The genes are TRBV27 and TRBJ2-1; the D is unclear. The length of the CDR3 is 15 residues. V dropped 4 bases and J dropped 7 bases, with 17 bases sitting between them. In germline, CDR1 is MNHEY, CDR2 SMNVEV (reference sequence). The CDR3 here is CASSSGSPRPNEQFF. The CDR3 DNA sequence: TGTGCCAGCAGTTCGGGCAGCCCAAGACCTAATGAGCAGTTCTTC.

This clonotype has a handful of counts. The chain links TRBV5-1 to TRBJ1-1; D not resolved. Germline V lookup: CDR1 SGHRS, CDR2 YFSETQ. The CDR3 sequence is 15 residues long. The germline V and J ends were trimmed by 3 bases and 1 base, with 13 bases remaining between them. For the CDR3, the DNA is TGCGCCAGCAGCTCGCAAGGACGGTCGAACACTGAAGCTTTCTTT. Its translation: CASSSQGRSNTEAFF.

Only a few counts were recorded for this clonotype. This sequence joins TRBV7-6 and TRBJ2-1, with D perhaps assigned TRBD1 or TRBD2 (5 bases each). This CDR3 contains 14 residues. V was cut by 1 base and J by 4 bases, with 8 bases left in between. Germline V CDR1 and CDR2: SGHVS, FNYEAQ. CDR3 nucleotides: TGTGCCAGCAGCTTAGTGGGGGTGTACAATGAGCAGTTCTTC. It yields the protein CASSLVGVYNEQFF.

In its sample, this clonotype was seen many times. This chain connects TRBV6-2 or TRBV6-3 to TRBJ2-7; D is possibly TRBD1 or TRBD2 (6 bases each). Germline assignment: CDR1 MNHEY and CDR2 SVGEGT. Trimming took off 6 bases at V and 2 bases at J, with 14 bases between the two ends. The CDR3 length is 14 residues. The CDR3: CASRRDRGAYEQYF. The CDR3 region has the DNA TGTGCCAGCAGACGAGATAGGGGGGCCTACGAGCAGTACTTC.

This clonotype was detected only a few times. The chain combines TRBV12-3 or TRBV12-4 with TRBJ2-1, with 10 positions matching TRBD2. V lost 3 bases, J lost 9 bases, and 8 bases stayed unmatched. This CDR3 region has 15 residues. CDR3 DNA sequence: TGTGCCAGCAGTTTTAATCCTAGCGGGAGTGGTGAGCAGTTCTTC. It is translated as CASSFNPSGSGEQFF.

This clonotype was observed many times. The V and J genes are TRBV29-1 and TRBJ1-2; D call uncertain. This CDR3 is built from 11 residues. The V gene lost 7 bases and the J gene lost 1 base, with 7 bases spanning the gap. Germline values: CDR1 SQVTM, CDR2 ANQGSEA. In nucleotides, the CDR3 is TGCAGCGCTGGCAGTAACTATGGCTACACCTTC. Its protein is CSAGSNYGYTF.

V gene TRBV2 combines with J gene TRBJ2-5, with 11 bases lining up with TRBD2. V gave up 3 bases and J gave up 7 bases; unmatched junction bases: 7. CDR1 SNHLY and CDR2 FYNNEI come from the germline V gene. This CDR3 has 15 residues. In DNA, the CDR3 is TGTGCCAGCAGTGAGACTAGCGGGGCCTCGGGGACCCAGTACTTC. Translated: CASSETSGASGTQYF. Looking up the rest from reference TRBV2 and TRBJ2-5 gives the full variable domain: EPEVTQTPSHQVTQMGQEVILRCVPISNHLYFYWYRQILGQKVEFLVSFYNNEISEKSEIFDDQFSVERPDGSNFTLKIRSTKLEDSAMYFCASSETSGASGTQYFGPGTRLLVL.

This clonotype was seen only a few times. The V and J genes are TRBV6-2 or TRBV6-3 and TRBJ1-5; D unresolved. Germline V gene sequence: CDR1 MNHEY, CDR2 SVGEGT. CDR3 length equals 17 residues. V lost 2 bases and J 0 bases, leaving 14 bases between the germline ends. The CDR3 nucleotides read TGTGCCAGCAGTTACCCGGACCCATGGGATAGCAATCAGCCCCAGCATTTT. Translation: CASSYPDPWDSNQPQHF.

The rearrangement uses TRBV19 and TRBJ1-5, with no clear D. Germline V gene sequence: CDR1 LNHDA, CDR2 SQIVND (reference sequence). Trimming took 3 bases from V and 0 from J, leaving 6 bases between them. The CDR3 extends over 14 amino acids. CDR3 protein: CASSIAHSNQPQHF. The CDR3 nucleotides read TGTGCCAGTAGTATCGCACATAGCAATCAGCCCCAGCATTTT.

This clonotype was observed a few times. In nucleotides, the CDR3 is TGTGCCAGCAGCTCAGACAGGGAGGGAATAGGAAACACCATATATTTT. It specifies CASSSDREGIGNTIYF. The chain recombines TRBV7-2 with TRBJ1-3; the match to TRBD1 covers 7 bases. The CDR3 sequence is 16 residues long. CDR1 and CDR2 (germline): SGHTA, FQGNSA. The V gene end was trimmed by 4 bases and the J gene end by 4 bases; junction bases not matched to a gene: 10.

The chain uses TRBV19 and TRBJ2-1; a possible D gene is TRBD2 (6 bases). This CDR3 is 16 amino acids long. Trimming stripped 3 bases from V and 1 base from J, with 13 bases between. Per germline, CDR1 LNHDA and CDR2 SQIVND (reference sequence). This CDR3 reads CASSIDVGGSYNEQFF. Written as DNA, the CDR3 is TGTGCCAGTAGTATTGACGTGGGGGGATCCTACAATGAGCAGTTCTTC.

This sequence joins TRBV19 and TRBJ2-7; TRBD2 aligns across 11 bases. Germline V gene sequence: CDR1 LNHDA, CDR2 SQIVND (reference sequence). Trimming cost V 6 bases and J 1 base; bases outside gene matches: 8. This CDR3 is built from 16 residues. Here the CDR3 reads CASSNAGTSGSYEQYF. CDR3 in DNA: TGTGCCAGTAGCAATGCGGGGACTAGCGGTTCCTACGAGCAGTACTTC.

Concerning this clonotype: This clone may be a read error of a much larger clone one base away. This chain joins TRBV18 and TRBJ1-3; weak D call: TRBD1 (6 bases). This CDR3 is built from 14 residues. Germline V gene data show CDR1 as KGHSH and CDR2 as LQKENI. CDR3 DNA sequence: TGTGCCAACTCACCACAGGGACCTGGAAACACCATATATTTT. It encodes CANSPQGPGNTIYF.

This clonotype was seen at least ten times. The chain couples TRBV11-1 to TRBJ2-3, with a possible D match to TRBD1 (6 bases). The germline gives CDR1 SGHAT, CDR2 FQDESV (reference sequence). The CDR3 has 14 residues. The V gene lost 10 bases and the J gene lost 6 bases, with 20 bases spanning the gap. CDR3 protein: CATTLGADADTQYF. In DNA form, the CDR3 reads TGTGCCACAACATTGGGGGCTGATGCGGATACGCAGTATTTT. The full variable domain, in which reference TRBV11-1 and TRBJ2-3 provide the parts outside the CDR3, is EAEVAQSPRYKITEKSQAVAFWCDPISGHATLYWYRQILGQGPELLVQFQDESVVDDSQLPKDRFSAERLKGVDSTLKIQPAELGDSAMYLCATTLGADADTQYFGPGTRLTVL.

This chain connects TRBV12-3 or TRBV12-4 to TRBJ2-2; 8 positions agree with TRBD1. CDR3 size: 16 residues. Germline trimming cut 5 bases from V and 1 base from J; bases unmatched to any gene: 6. This CDR3 is CASSRPGQENTGELFF. The CDR3 region has the DNA TGTGCCAGCAGTCGCCCGGGACAGGAGAACACCGGGGAGCTGTTTTTT.

V and J are TRBV5-6 and TRBJ1-6; tentative D call: TRBD1 (6 bases). Germline CDR1 and CDR2: SGHDT and YYEEEE. The V end was cut by 4 bases, the J end by 0 bases, with 17 bases between. This CDR3 has 18 amino acids. The CDR3 spells CASSLSLRGSSYNSPLHF. In DNA form, the CDR3 reads TGTGCCAGCAGCCTTTCCCTCAGGGGCTCCTCCTATAATTCACCCCTCCACTTT.

The chain is built from TRBV6-1 and TRBJ2-2; the match to TRBD1 covers 7 bases. There are 17 residues in the CDR3. Trimming took 0 bases from V and 0 from J; bases not matched to a gene: 4. CDR1 is MNHNS and CDR2 is SASEGT in the germline V gene. The CDR3 spells CASSEAWDRANTGELFF. CDR3 sequence (DNA): TGTGCCAGCAGTGAAGCGTGGGACAGAGCGAACACCGGGGAGCTGTTTTTT.

The V call is TRBV7-2, the J call TRBJ1-1; TRBD1 is a possible D gene (6 bases). There are 14 residues in the CDR3. The germline V gene encodes CDR1 SGHTA and CDR2 FQGNSA. V was cut by 5 bases and J by 0 bases, with 10 bases left in between. The DNA of the CDR3 is TGTGCCAGCAGCGGGGGGGCGTTGAACACTGAAGCTTTCTTT. It codes for CASSGGALNTEAFF. Supplemented by reference TRBV7-2 and TRBJ1-1, the full variable domain reads GAGVSQSPSNKVTEKGKDVELRCDPISGHTALYWYRQSLGQGLEFLIYFQGNSAPDKSGLPSDRFSAERTGGSVSTLTIQRTQQEDSAVYLCASSGGALNTEAFFGQGTRLTVV.